A single sample is the source of the 29 T cell receptor beta chains below, sequenced in a study of blood T cell repertoires in COVID-19. Clones were sequenced by immunoSEQ multiplex PCR, and TCRdb holds only the in-frame ones, with some missing. The sample contains 250,000 or so clones, around 83% of which appear only once. The sequenced sample was peripheral blood. These receptors originate from a woman in her forties who had recovered from COVID-19.

The chain combines TRBV15 with TRBJ2-5; D unresolved. Trimming took off 1 base at V and 5 bases at J, with 2 bases between the two ends. CDR3 size: 11 residues. Looked up from germline, CDR1 is LNHNV and CDR2 is YYDKDF (reference sequence). The CDR3 DNA reads TGTGCCACCAGCAGAGCTGAGACCCAGTACTTC. Its translation is CATSRAETQYF.

V and J are TRBV27 and TRBJ1-1, with D perhaps TRBD1 (6 bases). CDR3 length: 14 amino acids. The V end lost 6 bases, the J end lost 3 bases, and 14 bases lay between the germline ends. Germline-derived CDR1 and CDR2 are MNHEY and SMNVEV (reference sequence). CDR3 coding DNA: TGTGCCAGCAGCCTACAGGGTAAGCACACTGAAGCTTTCTTT. Its translation is CASSLQGKHTEAFF.

The chain employs TRBV29-1 and TRBJ1-6; D remains unclear. The CDR3 runs to 14 residues. Per the germline V gene, CDR1 is SQVTM and CDR2 is ANQGSEA. The V end was cut by 6 bases, the J end by 6 bases, with 15 bases between. CDR3 sequence (DNA): TGCAGCGTCCCCAAATCGATACTTAATTCACCCCTCCACTTT. This encodes CSVPKSILNSPLHF.

This chain links TRBV5-1 with TRBJ2-3; 11 bases match TRBD2. The germline V gene encodes CDR1 SGHRS and CDR2 YFSETQ. Unmatched junction bases numbered 4, after V lost 1 base and J lost 3 bases. This CDR3 comprises 16 residues. CDR3 in amino acids: CASSLWSSGGTDTQYF. CDR3 nucleotides: TGCGCCAGCAGCTTGTGGTCTAGCGGGGGGACAGATACGCAGTATTTT.

This chain links TRBV11-2 with TRBJ2-5, with 12 bases lining up with TRBD2. Germline V gene data show CDR1 as SGHAT and CDR2 as FQNNGV. V dropped 3 bases and J dropped 1; count of bases not matched to a gene: 0. The CDR3 contains 15 residues. Here the CDR3 reads CASSLTSGGQETQYF. The CDR3 DNA reads as TGTGCCAGCAGCTTGACTAGCGGGGGCCAAGAGACCCAGTACTTC. Supplemented by reference TRBV11-2 and TRBJ2-5, the full variable domain reads EAGVAQSPRYKIIEKRQSVAFWCNPISGHATLYWYQQILGQGPKLLIQFQNNGVVDDSQLPKDRFSAERLKGVDSTLKIQPAKLEDSAVYLCASSLTSGGQETQYFGPGTRLLVL.

J is TRBJ2-5 and V is TRBV2; 14 bases agree with TRBD2. The CDR3 length is 15 residues. The J segment lost 4 bases and the V segment lost 3 bases, leaving 1 base of the junction unmatched. Germline loops: CDR1 SNHLY, CDR2 FYNNEI. The CDR3 protein is CASSDGLAGGETQYF. The CDR3 DNA follows: TGTGCCAGCAGTGACGGACTAGCGGGGGGAGAGACCCAGTACTTC.

The V call is TRBV7-3, the J call TRBJ1-1; D uncertain. This CDR3 contains 13 residues. V lost 5 bases, J lost 1 base, and 8 bases lay in between. Per the germline V gene, CDR1 is SGHTA and CDR2 is FQGTGA. The CDR3 here is CASSMGQNTEAFF. The DNA of the CDR3 is TGTGCCAGCAGCATGGGCCAGAACACTGAAGCTTTCTTT.

This chain connects TRBV2 to TRBJ1-2; D may be TRBD1 (5 bases). Per germline, CDR1 SNHLY and CDR2 FYNNEI. The V end was cut by 5 bases, the J end by 5 bases, with 15 bases between. The CDR3 covers 14 residues. The CDR3 nucleotides are TGTGCCAGCAGTATTACCAGGGAGGCGTATGGCTACACCTTC. Protein product: CASSITREAYGYTF.

This rearrangement joins TRBV2 to TRBJ1-1; D might be TRBD1 (5 bases). Between the trimmed V and J ends, which lost 3 bases and 4 bases, there was a span of 15 bases. CDR1 SNHLY and CDR2 FYNNEI come from the germline V gene. The CDR3 runs to 15 residues. The CDR3 loop reads CASSDGRGAGTEAFF. The CDR3 DNA reads as TGTGCCAGCAGTGATGGAAGGGGCGCAGGCACTGAAGCTTTCTTT.

This chain links TRBV24-1 with TRBJ2-2, with D perhaps TRBD2 (6 bases). The CDR3 totals 15 residues. Germline V gives CDR1 KGHDR, CDR2 SFDVKD. Trimming stripped 7 bases from V and 3 bases from J, with 14 bases between. The chain's CDR3 is CATSSAEGDTGELFF. The CDR3 DNA reads TGTGCCACCAGCTCTGCGGAGGGCGACACCGGGGAGCTGTTTTTT.

This rearrangement joins TRBV7-6 to TRBJ1-1; 8 nucleotides line up with TRBD1. Germline CDR1 reads SGHVS; CDR2 reads FNYEAQ. The CDR3 is 16 residues long. Unmatched junction bases numbered 17, after V lost 4 bases and J lost 10 bases. CDR3 amino acids: CASSSYKATGVMVAFF. In DNA form, the CDR3 reads TGTGCCAGCAGCTCCTACAAGGCGACAGGGGTGATGGTAGCTTTCTTT.

This clone was detected only once. This rearrangement joins TRBV18 to TRBJ1-4; D is uncertain. Germline V gene data show CDR1 as KGHSH and CDR2 as LQKENI. The CDR3 is 15 residues long. V lost 1 base to trimming and J lost 1 base, with 7 bases between them. CDR3 loop: CASSPREGTNEKLFF. CDR3 nucleotides: TGTGCCAGCTCACCACGGGAGGGAACTAATGAAAAACTGTTTTTT.

The genes are TRBV5-5 and TRBJ1-1; 7 bases agree with TRBD1. V lost 3 bases and J lost 5; bases outside the gene matches: 7. The germline V gene encodes CDR1 SGHKS and CDR2 YYEKEE (reference sequence). This CDR3 contains 14 residues. The CDR3 bases are TGTGCCAGCAGCTGGGACAGTGGAGGGACTGAAGCTTTCTTT. It translates to CASSWDSGGTEAFF.

The chain uses TRBV6-2 or TRBV6-3 and TRBJ1-5; 8 positions match TRBD1. Trimming cost V 4 bases and J 6 bases; bases outside gene matches: 8. CDR1 is MNHEY and CDR2 is SVGEGT in the germline V gene. The CDR3 covers 15 residues. The CDR3 sequence is CASSLGQGAGQPQHF. CDR3 in DNA: TGTGCCAGCAGTTTGGGTCAGGGGGCTGGTCAGCCCCAGCATTTT.

The V call is TRBV5-1, the J call TRBJ2-4; 7 bases fit TRBD1. The CDR3 spans 18 residues. V trimming: 0 bases; J trimming: 1 base; junction bases outside the gene matches: 10. Germline V gene sequence: CDR1 SGHRS, CDR2 YFSETQ. In DNA form, the CDR3 reads TGCGCCAGCAGCTTGGCCGCCTCGACAGGGCGTGCCAAAAACATTCAGTACTTC. Amino acids: CASSLAASTGRAKNIQYF. The variable domain in full, completed from reference TRBV5-1 and TRBJ2-4, reads KAGVTQTPRYLIKTRGQQVTLSCSPISGHRSVSWYQQTPGQGLQFLFEYFSETQRNKGNFPGRFSGRQFSNSRSEMNVSTLELGDSALYLCASSLAASTGRAKNIQYFGAGTRLSVL.

The sample holds a few counts of this clone. The genes are TRBV5-1 and TRBJ1-2; unclear D gene. Trimming pared 3 bases from V and 2 bases from J, leaving 14 bases between. CDR1 SGHRS and CDR2 YFSETQ come from the germline V gene. The CDR3 has 15 residues. The CDR3 sequence: CASSSDGLYNYGYTF. The DNA of the CDR3 is TGCGCCAGCAGCTCAGACGGGTTGTACAACTATGGCTACACCTTC.

In this sample, this clone turned up once. The chain has TRBV11-2 and TRBJ1-1; no firm D call. Trimming took 5 bases from V and 1 from J, leaving 20 bases between them. CDR3 size: 17 residues. Germline V gives CDR1 SGHAT, CDR2 FQNNGV. The CDR3 reads CASSPDYSAGGNTEAFF. The CDR3 coding sequence is TGTGCCAGCAGCCCCGACTACTCAGCCGGTGGGAACACTGAAGCTTTCTTT.

This clone was found a few times. The chain has TRBV6-5 and TRBJ1-3; D remains ambiguous. The CDR3 sequence is 15 residues long. Trimming shortened V by 5 bases and J by 0 bases, and 11 bases separated the two germline ends. Germline-derived CDR1 and CDR2 are MNHEY and SVGAGI. In DNA form, the CDR3 reads TGTGCCAGCAGTCACCAGGCCAGCTCTGGAAACACCATATATTTT. This encodes CASSHQASSGNTIYF.

The chain employs TRBV18 and TRBJ2-7; possibly TRBD1 for D (6 bases). This CDR3 has 15 residues. Germline V lookup: CDR1 KGHSH, CDR2 LQKENI. With 1 base removed from V and 5 bases from J, the gap between germline ends came to 15 bases. This CDR3 is CASSPLQGILNEQYF. CDR3 in DNA: TGTGCCAGCTCACCACTACAGGGTATTTTGAACGAGCAGTACTTC.

CDR3 nucleotide sequence: TGTGCCAGCAGCCCCGCCGGACTAGCGGGGAATGAGCAGTTCTTC. Protein sequence: CASSPAGLAGNEQFF. The chain couples TRBV9 to TRBJ2-1, with 12 positions matching TRBD2. Trimming removed 4 bases from V and 7 bases from J; junction bases left unmatched: 6. CDR1 SGDLS and CDR2 YYNGEE come from the germline V gene. This CDR3 has 15 residues.

The rearrangement links TRBV28 to TRBJ2-7; 7 nucleotides align to TRBD1. Germline V gene data show CDR1 as MDHEN and CDR2 as SYDVKM. The CDR3 runs 15 residues. J lost 4 bases, V lost 6 bases, and 12 bases had no gene match. The CDR3 spells CASRPRLGTAYEQYF. As DNA, the CDR3 is TGTGCCAGCAGGCCTCGGCTCGGGACAGCATACGAGCAGTACTTC.

The gene calls are TRBV5-6 and TRBJ1-6; 10 nucleotides agree with TRBD1. The CDR3 totals 15 residues. CDR1 and CDR2 (germline): SGHDT, YYEEEE. Germline trimming cut 3 bases from V and 7 bases from J; bases unmatched to any gene: 4. This CDR3 reads CASSSPGQGNSPLHF. The CDR3 DNA reads as TGTGCCAGCAGCTCCCCGGGACAGGGGAATTCACCCCTCCACTTT. The whole variable domain, remainder taken from reference TRBV5-6 and TRBJ1-6, is DAGVTQSPTHLIKTRGQQVTLRCSPKSGHDTVSWYQQALGQGPQFIFQYYEEEERQRGNFPDRFSGHQFPNYSSELNVNALLLGDSALYLCASSSPGQGNSPLHFGNGTRLTVT.

This clone was observed a handful of times. The rearrangement uses TRBV7-2 and TRBJ2-1, with 8 bases identical to TRBD2. There are 17 residues in the CDR3. V was clipped by 2 bases and J by 8 bases; unmatched bases: 14. Germline V gives CDR1 SGHTA, CDR2 FQGNSA. This chain's CDR3 is CASSLSVGRGGNYEQFF. The CDR3 coding sequence is TGTGCCAGCAGCTTATCGGTGGGTCGGGGGGGCAACTATGAGCAGTTCTTC.

The genes are TRBV27 and TRBJ2-2; 8 nucleotides align to TRBD1. CDR3 length equals 17 residues. Germline V CDR1 and CDR2: MNHEY, SMNVEV (reference sequence). Losses at the gene ends were 3 bases for V and 6 bases for J; bases not matched to a gene: 12. This CDR3 is CASSFQGGNRGAGELFF. The CDR3 bases are TGTGCCAGCAGTTTCCAGGGCGGAAACAGGGGGGCCGGGGAGCTGTTTTTT.

The chain couples TRBV5-1 to TRBJ2-7, with a weak D call TRBD2 (6 bases). The V end lost 0 bases, the J end lost 1 base, and 8 bases lay between the germline ends. CDR1 and CDR2 (germline): SGHRS, YFSETQ. This CDR3 region has 14 residues. CDR3 amino acids: CASSLGGGSYEQYF. DNA for the CDR3: TGCGCCAGCAGCTTGGGGGGAGGATCCTACGAGCAGTACTTC.

The chain links TRBV13 to TRBJ2-3, with D possibly matching TRBD2 (5 bases). Trimming took 6 bases from V and 2 from J, leaving 15 bases between them. CDR1 and CDR2 (germline): PRHDT, FYEKMQ (reference sequence). This CDR3 has 15 residues. The CDR3 nucleotides read TGTGCCAGCAGTCAAAGGGCGGGTTACACAGATACGCAGTATTTT. This encodes CASSQRAGYTDTQYF. The whole variable domain, filled in from reference TRBV13 and TRBJ2-3, reads AAGVIQSPRHLIKEKRETATLKCYPIPRHDTVYWYQQGPGQDPQFLISFYEKMQSDKGSIPDRFSAQQFSDYHSELNMSSLELGDSALYFCASSQRAGYTDTQYFGPGTRLTVL.

V usage is TRBV11-3 and J usage is TRBJ1-5; no clear D. V was pared by 2 bases and J by 8 bases, with 10 bases between. Germline V gene sequence: CDR1 SGHNT, CDR2 YENEEA. The CDR3 covers 13 residues. The CDR3 protein is CASSLKRAEPQHF. CDR3 DNA: TGTGCCAGCAGCTTAAAGCGGGCGGAGCCCCAGCATTTT. The variable domain in full, with the rest retrieved from reference TRBV11-3 and TRBJ1-5, is EAGVVQSPRYKIIEKKQPVAFWCNPISGHNTLYWYLQNLGQGPELLIRYENEEAVDDSQLPKDRFSAERLKGVDSTLKIQPAELGDSAVYLCASSLKRAEPQHFGDGTRLSIL.

This clone turned up a few times. The gene calls are TRBV9 and TRBJ1-1; D uncertain. Trimming removed 4 bases at V and 0 bases at J, with 16 bases between. Germline V CDR1 and CDR2: SGDLS, YYNGEE. The CDR3 totals 16 residues. The CDR3 DNA reads TGTGCCAGCAGCCCCCGTCTATCGGGGTTGAACACTGAAGCTTTCTTT. Residues: CASSPRLSGLNTEAFF.

The chain is built from TRBV5-5 and TRBJ1-1, with 8 bases aligning to TRBD1. CDR1 is SGHKS and CDR2 is YYEKEE in the germline V gene (reference sequence). Losses at the gene ends were 0 bases for V and 1 base for J; bases not matched to a gene: 2. CDR3 length: 15 residues. CDR3 amino acids: CASSLDGTGNTEAFF. The DNA for the CDR3 is TGTGCCAGCAGCTTGGATGGGACAGGGAACACTGAAGCTTTCTTT.